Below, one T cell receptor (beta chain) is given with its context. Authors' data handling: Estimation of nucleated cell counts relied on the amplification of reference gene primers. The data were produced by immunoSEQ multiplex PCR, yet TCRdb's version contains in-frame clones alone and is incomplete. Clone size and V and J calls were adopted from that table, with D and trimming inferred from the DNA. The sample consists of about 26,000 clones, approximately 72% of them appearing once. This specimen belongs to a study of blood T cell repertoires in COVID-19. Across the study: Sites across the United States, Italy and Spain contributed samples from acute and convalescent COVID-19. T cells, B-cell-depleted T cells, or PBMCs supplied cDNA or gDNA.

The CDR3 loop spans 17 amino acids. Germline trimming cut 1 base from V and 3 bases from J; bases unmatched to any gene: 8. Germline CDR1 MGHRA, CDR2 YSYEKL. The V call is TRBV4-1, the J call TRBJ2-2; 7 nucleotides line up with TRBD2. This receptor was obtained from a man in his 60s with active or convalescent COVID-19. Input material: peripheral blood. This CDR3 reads CASSQVVGGIHTGELFF. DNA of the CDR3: TGCGCCAGCAGCCAAGTCGTGGGAGGGATTCACACCGGGGAGCTGTTTTTT.